The 20 T cell receptor beta chains listed next were all sequenced from one sample in a study of tumor T cells in aggressive B-cell lymphoma. TCRdb keeps only in-frame clones here, not all; method: immunoSEQ multiplex PCR. The table shows roughly 9,900 clones, with almost 85% occurring only once. Sequencing was performed on tumor tissue. The receptor set was obtained from an adult with diffuse large B cell lymphoma.

The CDR3: CAIRRRDNQNEKLFF. In nucleotides, the CDR3 is TGTGCCATCAGGCGCAGGGACAACCAGAATGAAAAACTGTTTTTT. The V gene is TRBV10-3, the J gene TRBJ1-4; maybe TRBD1 (6 bases). Germline loops: CDR1 ENHRY, CDR2 SYGVKD. The CDR3 is 15 amino acids. Trimming shortened V by 6 bases and J by 5 bases, and 16 bases separated the two germline ends.

The rearrangement uses TRBV7-2 and TRBJ2-3, with TRBD2 identical over 10 bases. Germline CDR1 SGHTA, CDR2 FQGNSA. V shed 1 base, J shed 3 bases, and the junction held 1 base outside the gene matches. There are 15 residues in the CDR3. CDR3 region: CASSLVLAGTDTQYF. In DNA form, the CDR3 reads TGTGCCAGCAGCTTAGTACTAGCGGGAACAGATACGCAGTATTTT.

The chain recombines TRBV4-2 with TRBJ2-3; TRBD2 might be the D (5 bases). V was pared by 5 bases and J by 2 bases, with 20 bases between. Germline V gene lookup returns CDR1 LGHNA and CDR2 YNFKEQ. The CDR3 runs to 17 residues. CDR3 amino acids: CASSFRLGSGPTDTQYF. The CDR3, as DNA: TGTGCCAGCAGCTTCCGTTTGGGGAGCGGCCCCACAGATACGCAGTATTTT.

The chain uses TRBV4-2 and TRBJ2-3, with TRBD2 matching 7 bases. The CDR3 sequence is 18 residues long. The J segment lost 3 bases and the V segment lost 6 bases, leaving 18 bases of the junction unmatched. Germline V gives CDR1 LGHNA, CDR2 YNFKEQ. In DNA, the CDR3 is TGTGCCAGCAGTAATGGGGAGGGCCGCCGTTTGGGGACAGATACGCAGTATTTT. Its protein product is CASSNGEGRRLGTDTQYF.

This clone was counted a single time. The genes are TRBV4-3 and TRBJ2-1; TRBD2 is a possible D gene (5 bases). In germline, CDR1 is LGHNA, CDR2 YSLEER. This CDR3 comprises 16 residues. Trimming removed 3 bases at V and 3 bases at J, with 15 bases between. CDR3 coding DNA: TGCGCCAGCAGCCACATCGGAGGCGGAGGCTACAATGAGCAGTTCTTC. The encoded protein is CASSHIGGGGYNEQFF.

On this clone: One junction end disagrees with the germline gene, perhaps due to a read error. This sequence joins TRBV7-7 and TRBJ2-7; TRBD2 might be the D (5 bases). From germline, CDR1 is SSHAT and CDR2 FNYEAQ (reference sequence). CDR3 size: 15 residues. The CDR3 is CASSLANSGRYEQYF. The CDR3 nucleotides are TGTGCTAGCAGCTTAGCGAACTCGGGAAGGTACGAGCAGTACTTC.

The rearrangement joins TRBV7-6 to TRBJ2-1; TRBD2 matches at 7 bases. This CDR3 contains 17 residues. With 5 bases clipped from V and 2 bases from J, the junction kept 12 bases outside the gene matches. CDR1 and CDR2 (germline): SGHVS, FNYEAQ. The chain's CDR3 is CASSPAPSREAYNEQFF. The CDR3 nucleotides are TGTGCCAGCAGCCCCGCTCCCTCCCGGGAGGCCTACAATGAGCAGTTCTTC. The full variable domain, rest sourced from reference TRBV7-6 and TRBJ2-1, is GAGVSQSPRYKVTKRGQDVALRCDPISGHVSLYWYRQALGQGPEFLTYFNYEAQQDKSGLPNDRFSAERPEGSISTLTIQRTEQRDSAMYRCASSPAPSREAYNEQFFGPGTRLTVL.

The chain carries TRBV4-2 and TRBJ1-3; D may be TRBD1 (5 bases). Trimming pared 4 bases from V and 3 bases from J, leaving 13 bases between. The CDR3 contains 15 residues. The germline V gene has CDR1 LGHNA and CDR2 YNFKEQ. CDR3 residues: CASSPDPGGGNTIYF. CDR3 in DNA: TGTGCCAGCAGCCCTGACCCGGGGGGTGGAAACACCATATATTTT.

The chain combines TRBV5-5 with TRBJ2-7, with 9 nucleotides matching TRBD1. From germline, CDR1 is SGHKS and CDR2 YYEKEE (reference sequence). J gave up 5 bases and V 1 base, and 7 bases lay outside the gene matches. The CDR3 is 15 residues long. The CDR3 loop is CASSLISGQGHEQYF. The CDR3 DNA follows: TGTGCCAGCAGCTTGATTAGTGGACAGGGGCACGAGCAGTACTTC. Supplemented by reference TRBV5-5 and TRBJ2-7, the full variable domain reads DAGVTQSPTHLIKTRGQQVTLRCSPISGHKSVSWYQQVLGQGPQFIFQYYEKEERGRGNFPDRFSARQFPNYSSELNVNALLLGDSALYLCASSLISGQGHEQYFGPGTRLTVT.

The chain links TRBV5-4 to TRBJ2-1, with D possibly TRBD1 on 6 matching bases. CDR3 size: 14 residues. The germline CDR1 and CDR2 sequences are SGHNT and YYREEE (reference sequence). V was trimmed by 3 bases and J by 3 bases, leaving 10 bases between them. DNA of the CDR3: TGTGCCAGCAGCTCCCTGGACAGCTACAATGAGCAGTTCTTC. Amino acid sequence: CASSSLDSYNEQFF. The complete variable domain, with remaining parts taken from reference TRBV5-4 and TRBJ2-1, reads ETGVTQSPTHLIKTRGQQVTLRCSSQSGHNTVSWYQQALGQGPQFIFQYYREEENGRGNFPPRFSGLQFPNYSSELNVNALELDDSALYLCASSSLDSYNEQFFGPGTRLTVL.

The chain uses TRBV18 and TRBJ2-7; 8 bases agree with TRBD1. J gave up 3 bases and V 3 bases, and 4 bases lay outside the gene matches. Germline values: CDR1 KGHSH, CDR2 LQKENI. CDR3 length equals 14 residues. CDR3 protein: CASSPRTGNYEQYF. CDR3 DNA: TGTGCCAGCTCACCCCGGACAGGGAACTACGAGCAGTACTTC.

This clone was found once. The genes are TRBV16 and TRBJ2-7; D perhaps matches TRBD1 (5 bases). V dropped 4 bases and J dropped 1 base, with 8 bases sitting between them. This CDR3 is 13 amino acids long. Germline CDR1 is KGHSY and CDR2 is FQNENV. In DNA form, the CDR3 reads TGTGCCAGCAGCCTATACAGGTCCTACGAGCAGTACTTC. Translation gives CASSLYRSYEQYF.

The chain employs TRBV6-1 and TRBJ1-2; 8 bases fit TRBD1. V lost 6 bases to trimming and J lost 5 bases; unmatched junction nucleotides: 5. Germline values: CDR1 MNHNS, CDR2 SASEGT. This CDR3 region has 13 residues. The CDR3 coding sequence is TGTGCCAGCAGACCCGGGACAGGATATGGCTACACCTTC. This codes for CASRPGTGYGYTF.

V is TRBV7-3 and J is TRBJ2-5; D is ambiguous. Trimming left V 2 bases short and J 6 bases short, with 13 bases between. This CDR3 has 14 residues. Per germline, CDR1 SGHTA and CDR2 FQGTGA. This chain's CDR3 is CASSLQLEPQTQYF. The CDR3 DNA reads as TGTGCCAGCAGCTTACAGCTAGAACCCCAGACCCAGTACTTC.

This chain joins TRBV6-5 and TRBJ2-5; 7 nucleotides agree with TRBD2. The J call may not be correct, given that the DNA end is closer to TRBJ2-7. In germline, CDR1 is MNHEY, CDR2 SVGAGI. The CDR3 consists of 15 residues. The CDR3 region is CASRSGPGLSNEQYF. Written as DNA, the CDR3 is TGTGCCAGCAGGTCTGGGCCGGGACTATCCAACGAGCAGTACTTC.

The V call is TRBV18, the J call TRBJ1-1, with 10 bases aligning to TRBD1. The V gene end was trimmed by 6 bases and the J gene end by 10 bases; junction bases not matched to a gene: 11. This CDR3 comprises 14 residues. CDR1 is KGHSH, CDR2 LQKENI, per germline. DNA for the CDR3: TGTGCCAGCTCCCTCCTAAAGGGGACAGGGGCAGCTTTCTTT. Protein sequence: CASSLLKGTGAAFF.

V and J are TRBV19 and TRBJ1-3, with D perhaps TRBD1 (6 bases). The CDR3 is made up of 15 amino acids. Germline V CDR1 and CDR2: LNHDA, SQIVND (reference sequence). V was shortened by 5 bases and J by 2 bases, with 13 bases between the two germline ends. The chain's CDR3 is CASSWGGEAGNTIYF. DNA for the CDR3: TGTGCCAGTAGTTGGGGGGGCGAGGCTGGAAACACCATATATTTT.

Note on this clone: A junction end diverges from the germline sequence, so it may reflect a read error. J is TRBJ2-1 and V is TRBV5-4; 10 bases are shared with TRBD2. The CDR3 is made up of 20 amino acids. CDR1 and CDR2 (germline): SGHNT, YYREEE (reference sequence). CDR3 nucleotides: TGTACCAGCAGCTTAAGGGCAACTGGACTAGCGGCACGGTATGGCAATGAGCAGTTCTTC. Translated: CTSSLRATGLAARYGNEQFF.

This clone was seen a single time. The CDR3: CASSIGEKNTEAFF. The CDR3 DNA follows: TGTGCCAGCAGCATCGGGGAGAAGAACACTGAAGCTTTCTTT. V and J are TRBV28 and TRBJ1-1, with D hard to call. CDR1 and CDR2 (germline): MDHEN, SYDVKM. Trimming took 6 bases from V and 1 from J, leaving 12 bases between them. CDR3 length equals 14 residues.

The V gene is TRBV10-3, the J gene TRBJ1-2; 11 positions match TRBD1. Germline CDR1 ENHRY, CDR2 SYGVKD. The V segment lost 2 bases and the J segment 3 bases; nucleotides outside the gene matches: 11. The CDR3 extends over 18 amino acids. CDR3 in DNA: TGTGCCATCAGTGAGCATCCGGGACAGGGGGTTCTTGACTATGGCTACACCTTC. It yields the protein CAISEHPGQGVLDYGYTF.